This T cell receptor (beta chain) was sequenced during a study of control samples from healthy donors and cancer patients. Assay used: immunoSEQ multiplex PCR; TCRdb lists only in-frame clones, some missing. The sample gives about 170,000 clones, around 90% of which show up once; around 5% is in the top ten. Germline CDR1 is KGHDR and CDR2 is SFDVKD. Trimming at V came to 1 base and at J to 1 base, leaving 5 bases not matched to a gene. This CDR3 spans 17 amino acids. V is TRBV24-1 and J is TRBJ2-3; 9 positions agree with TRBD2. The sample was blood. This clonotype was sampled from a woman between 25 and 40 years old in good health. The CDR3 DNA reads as TGTGCCACCAGTGATTTCGCCCGGACTAGCGGCACAGATACGCAGTATTTT. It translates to CATSDFARTSGTDTQYF.